This TCR beta chain appears in the sequencing data of a study of T-cell memory formation after mild COVID-19. V shed 3 bases and J shed 4 bases, with 12 bases lying between them. This CDR3 is built from 14 residues. Constant-segment primers served in 5'RACE that generated TCR alpha and TCR beta cDNA libraries bearing sample barcodes and UMIs. TCRdb called the 5' RACE reads again in MiXCR, with one record for every CDR3 protein. The sample lists approximately 580,000 distinct CDR3 sequences, around 21% occurring once. The chain recombines TRBV12-3 or TRBV12-4 with TRBJ1-2; tentatively, D is TRBD1 (5 bases). Sequences were obtained from PBMCs or a T cell subset sorted from them (not recorded which). The clonotype was recovered from an adult woman who had mild COVID-19 (a few samples of this study predate the infection). Cell type and time point are not known. The CDR3, as DNA: TGTGCCAGCAGTTTTCGGGGGTTCGCCTATGGCTACACCTTC. Encoded protein: CASSFRGFAYGYTF.